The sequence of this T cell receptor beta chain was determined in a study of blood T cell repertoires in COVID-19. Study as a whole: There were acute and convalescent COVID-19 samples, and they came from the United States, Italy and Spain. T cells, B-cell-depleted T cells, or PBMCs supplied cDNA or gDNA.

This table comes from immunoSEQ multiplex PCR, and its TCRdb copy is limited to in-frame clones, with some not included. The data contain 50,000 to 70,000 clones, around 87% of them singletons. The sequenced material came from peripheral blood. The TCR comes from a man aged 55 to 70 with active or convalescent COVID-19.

In nucleotides, the CDR3 is TGTGCCAGCAGTGAGGCTTACGAGCAGTACTTC. Protein: CASSEAYEQYF. This rearrangement joins TRBV6-4 to TRBJ2-7; no definite D call. V lost 3 bases, J lost 4 bases, and 4 bases lay in between. The CDR3 consists of 11 residues. Germline-derived CDR1 and CDR2 are MRHNA and SNTAGT.